A selection of T cell receptor beta chains follows, all from one sample in a study of T cell responses to AZD1222 COVID-19 vaccine. Assay used: immunoSEQ multiplex PCR; TCRdb lists only in-frame clones, some missing. The sample lists roughly 150,000 clones, 80% to 95% occurring once. Sequencing was performed on peripheral blood, taken on day 0 of AZD1222 vaccination. The source of these receptors is an adult in good health. CDR3s include the opening cysteine and the closing phenylalanine or tryptophan. The order of the fields is CDR3 protein, clone size, V gene. Some rows have no size entry. The others give once, few or many, or a class for an expanded clone.

CDR3: CAARRVGTDTQYF
size: once
V: TRBV30

CDR3: CASSPRGHKSDTQYF
size: once
V: TRBV11-3

CDR3: CASSIAIKDSSNEKLFF
size: NA
V: TRBV19

CDR3: CATSRTSGSPDTQYF
size: NA
V: TRBV15

CDR3: CASRGGSSYEQYF
size: NA
V: TRBV11-3

CDR3: CASSYSRGVREQYF
size: NA
V: TRBV6-5

CDR3: CASSLWERQGNLETQYF
size: NA
V: TRBV11-3

CDR3: CASSEAAGPNNEQFF
size: many
V: TRBV2

CDR3: CASSSTFTDTQYF
size: NA
V: TRBV27

CDR3: CASSWKDGISYEQYF
size: NA
V: TRBV19

CDR3: CASSIEDRIYGYTF
size: NA
V: TRBV19

CDR3: CASSVARGIKGNTIYF
size: once
V: TRBV9

CDR3: CASNPGQPNYGYTF
size: once
V: TRBV5-1

CDR3: CASSPLRGYGYGYTF
size: once
V: TRBV14

CDR3: CASSLTGYSTDTQYF
size: NA
V: TRBV5-1

CDR3: CASSLGGREGETQYF
size: NA
V: TRBV5-1

CDR3: CAAARGAGEKLFF
size: NA
V: TRBV2

CDR3: CSVVAGVSYEQYF
size: NA
V: TRBV29-1

CDR3: CASSPIEGNYGYTF
size: once
V: TRBV6-5

CDR3: CASSPREREGLDEQFF
size: NA
V: TRBV6-6

CDR3: CASSIKGPPEKLFF
size: NA
V: TRBV19

CDR3: CASSLGPTGGGEQYF
size: NA
V: TRBV13

CDR3: CASSLSRGRNQPQHF
size: NA
V: TRBV5-5

CDR3: CASSLGAYYQETQYF
size: NA
V: TRBV7-9

CDR3: CASSLGTGNMKTQYF
size: NA
V: TRBV5-4

CDR3: CASSTLGLASDEQFF
size: NA
V: TRBV19

CDR3: CASSIDRPNEKLFF
size: NA
V: TRBV5-1

CDR3: CASSVDENTEAFF
size: NA
V: TRBV9

CDR3: CATSAAGSTYEQYF
size: once
V: TRBV24-1

CDR3: CASSLDRRGRGRSEQYF
size: NA
V: TRBV11-2

CDR3: CASSGTGSTTGELFF
size: NA
V: TRBV9

CDR3: CSVMGQPMNTEAFF
size: once
V: TRBV29-1

CDR3: CASSQGLAGGGDTQYF
size: NA
V: TRBV4-2

CDR3: CASSHQGGELFF
size: NA
V: TRBV3-1/TRBV3-2

CDR3: CATKSREGSYNEQFF
size: NA
V: TRBV15

CDR3: CASRNSGGTNEKLFF
size: NA
V: TRBV28

CDR3: CATSRDPTGFRTGELFF
size: once
V: TRBV15

CDR3: CAWSRYGGQPQHF
size: NA
V: TRBV30

CDR3: CASRNDNTQYF
size: NA
V: TRBV2